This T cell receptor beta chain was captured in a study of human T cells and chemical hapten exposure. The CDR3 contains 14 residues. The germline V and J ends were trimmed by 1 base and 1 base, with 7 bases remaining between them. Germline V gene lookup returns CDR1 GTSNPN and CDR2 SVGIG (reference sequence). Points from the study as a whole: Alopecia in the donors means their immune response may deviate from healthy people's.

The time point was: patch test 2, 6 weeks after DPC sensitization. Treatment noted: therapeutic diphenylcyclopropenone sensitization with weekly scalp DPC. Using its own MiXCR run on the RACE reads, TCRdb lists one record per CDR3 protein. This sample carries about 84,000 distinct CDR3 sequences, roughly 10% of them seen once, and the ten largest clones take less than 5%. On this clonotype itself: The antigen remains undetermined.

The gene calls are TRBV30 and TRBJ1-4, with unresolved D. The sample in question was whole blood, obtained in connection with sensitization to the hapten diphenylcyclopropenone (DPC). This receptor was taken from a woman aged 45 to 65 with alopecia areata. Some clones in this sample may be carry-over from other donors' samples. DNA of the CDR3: TGTGCCTGGAGTGCCGGGGTAACTAATGAAAAACTGTTTTTT. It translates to CAWSAGVTNEKLFF.